This T cell receptor (beta chain) came from a study of T cell changes during pregnancy in multiple sclerosis. Clones were sequenced by immunoSEQ multiplex PCR, and TCRdb holds only the in-frame ones, with some missing. The table includes some 89,000 clones, about 95% detected once. The sample here was peripheral blood, taken in the third trimester of pregnancy. The sequence derives from a female donor with multiple sclerosis, enrolled in a pregnancy study.

CDR3 coding DNA: TGCGCCAGCAGTGGCAGCTCCTACGAGCAGTACTTC. Its protein product is CASSGSSYEQYF. The chain employs TRBV5-1 and TRBJ2-7, with D unresolved. The germline V and J ends were trimmed by 5 bases and 0 bases, with 6 bases remaining between them. This CDR3 comprises 12 residues. CDR1 SGHRS and CDR2 YFSETQ come from the germline V gene.